A single sample gave rise to the 2 T cell receptor beta chains below, sequenced in a study of blood T cell repertoires in COVID-19. Here immunoSEQ multiplex PCR was the method, and the copy in TCRdb shows in-frame clones only, minus some. Among about 74,000 clones listed, around nine tenths were seen once. Material for sequencing was peripheral blood. Every receptor here comes from a man in his 70s with active or convalescent COVID-19.

The genes are TRBV30 and TRBJ1-5; no clear D. The CDR3 has 13 residues. V lost 3 bases and J 0 bases, leaving 6 bases between the germline ends. Germline V gives CDR1 GTSNPN, CDR2 SVGIG (reference sequence). CDR3 DNA sequence: TGTGCCTGGAGGCAGTATAGCAATCAGCCCCAGCATTTT. Amino acid sequence: CAWRQYSNQPQHF.

The chain carries TRBV28 and TRBJ1-2, with 8 bases matching TRBD1. Germline-derived CDR1 and CDR2 are MDHEN and SYDVKM. The V gene end was trimmed by 10 bases and the J gene end by 6 bases; junction bases not matched to a gene: 10. The CDR3 is 13 residues long. The CDR3 sequence is CATLWTGRDGYTF. The DNA for the CDR3 is TGTGCCACCCTCTGGACAGGGAGGGATGGCTACACCTTC.